These 3 T cell receptor beta chains were all obtained from the same sample, sequenced in a study of blood T cells in healthy people across ages. A sample-barcoded 5' primer and a J-beta primer mix were used in a second PCR of roughly 7 to 11 cycles. TCRdb independently ran MiXCR on the 5' RACE reads; one entry per CDR3 protein. This table has 1.4 million to 1.5 million distinct CDR3 sequences, around 39% appearing once. Sequences were obtained from blood. Receptor source: a woman aged 18-29 years in good health.

The rearrangement links TRBV14 to TRBJ2-3; TRBD2 matches at 9 bases. The V gene's germline CDR1 is SGHDN and CDR2 FVKESK. V was clipped by 4 bases and J by 2 bases; unmatched bases: 7. The CDR3 totals 16 residues. The CDR3 region is CASSREGLANTDTQYF. The CDR3 nucleotides read TGTGCCAGCAGCCGAGAGGGACTAGCAAACACAGATACGCAGTATTTT.

This clonotype has only a few counts. J is TRBJ2-3 and V is TRBV4-2; TRBD2 matches at 9 bases. CDR3 length equals 17 residues. The junction had 6 bases not matched to a gene; V was cut back by 0 bases and J by 2 bases. Germline V lookup: CDR1 LGHNA, CDR2 YNFKEQ. The CDR3 coding sequence is TGTGCCAGCAGCCAAGATATAAGCGGGGGGTACACAGATACGCAGTATTTT. This encodes CASSQDISGGYTDTQYF.

The J gene is TRBJ1-2, the V gene TRBV4-2, with unresolved D. The germline V and J ends were trimmed by 3 bases and 7 bases, with 15 bases remaining between them. The germline V gene has CDR1 LGHNA and CDR2 YNFKEQ. The CDR3 runs to 14 residues. The DNA of the CDR3 is TGTGCCAGCAGCCAGCCCACTCTGGCGGGTGGCTACACCTTC. Translation: CASSQPTLAGGYTF.